Following are 2 T cell receptor beta chains from one sample sequenced in a study of beta chain features in type 1 diabetes. Whole-study findings and limits: Shorter TCRB CDR3s, moderately but significantly so, marked every one of the four CD4+ subsets in Type 1 diabetes patients.

The antigens these receptors bind are not known. Expressed TCRB transcripts were sequenced because the entire RNA isolate underwent reverse transcription. The repertoire was sequenced with immunoSEQ multiplex PCR; TCRdb's copy has only in-frame clones and lacks some. The sample records some 360,000 clones, 8.5% to 10% being singletons. The sequencing sample was made of central memory CD4+ T cells from blood. All receptors derive from a man aged 25 to 45 with type 1 diabetes.

This clone has a count of ten or more. V and J are TRBV28 and TRBJ2-1; D is unresolved. CDR1 and CDR2 from the germline V gene are MDHEN and SYDVKM. Trimming cost V 10 bases and J 5 bases, with 12 bases left between them. This CDR3 has 12 amino acids. The CDR3 DNA sequence: TGTGCCATCCTCGGACGGAACAATGAGCAGTTCTTC. Amino acid sequence: CAILGRNNEQFF.

The sample holds a few counts of this clone. The V gene is TRBV19, the J gene TRBJ2-5; D is undetermined. Germline V lookup: CDR1 LNHDA, CDR2 SQIVND (reference sequence). V lost 4 bases to trimming and J lost 5 bases, with 17 bases between them. The CDR3 has 15 residues. The CDR3 region has the DNA TGTGCCAGTAGTAGCGTGGGTGGCTCAGCGGAGACCCAGTACTTC. Protein product: CASSSVGGSAETQYF.